The T cell receptor (beta chain) described here comes from a study of T cell changes during pregnancy in multiple sclerosis. This clone turned up a few times. This table comes from immunoSEQ multiplex PCR, and its TCRdb copy is limited to in-frame clones, with some not included. The repertoire holds about 60,000 clones, with about 92% as singletons. V lost 8 bases to trimming and J lost 5 bases, with 9 bases between them. CDR1 and CDR2 from the germline V gene are SNHLY and FYNNEI. CDR3 length: 11 residues. The chain carries TRBV2 and TRBJ1-1; weak D call: TRBD1 (5 bases). The source material was CD8+ T cells from peripheral blood mononuclear cells, sampled in the second trimester of pregnancy. This clonotype was obtained from a female donor with multiple sclerosis, enrolled in a pregnancy study. The CDR3 reads CASDGGTEAFF. CDR3 DNA: TGTGCCAGCGACGGGGGGACTGAAGCTTTCTTT.